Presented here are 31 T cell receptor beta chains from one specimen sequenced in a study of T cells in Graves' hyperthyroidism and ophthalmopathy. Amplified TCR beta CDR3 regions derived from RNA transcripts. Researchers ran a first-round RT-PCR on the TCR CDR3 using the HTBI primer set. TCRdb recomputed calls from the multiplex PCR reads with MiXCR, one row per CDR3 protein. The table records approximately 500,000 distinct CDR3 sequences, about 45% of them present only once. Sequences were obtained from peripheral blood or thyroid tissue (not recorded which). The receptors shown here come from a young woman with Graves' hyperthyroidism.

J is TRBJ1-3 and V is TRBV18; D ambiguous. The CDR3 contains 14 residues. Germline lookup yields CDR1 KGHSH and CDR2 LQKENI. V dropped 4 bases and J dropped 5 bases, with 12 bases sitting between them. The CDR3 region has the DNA TGTGCCAGCTCACGAGACGGCTCCAGAAACACCATATATTTT. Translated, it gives CASSRDGSRNTIYF.

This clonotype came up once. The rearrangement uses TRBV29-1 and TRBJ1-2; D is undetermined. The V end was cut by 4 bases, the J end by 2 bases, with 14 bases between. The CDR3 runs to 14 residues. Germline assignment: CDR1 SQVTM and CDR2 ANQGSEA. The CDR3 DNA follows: TGCAGCGTTGTCCGGACTAGCGGGAACTATGGCTACACCTTC. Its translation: CSVVRTSGNYGYTF.

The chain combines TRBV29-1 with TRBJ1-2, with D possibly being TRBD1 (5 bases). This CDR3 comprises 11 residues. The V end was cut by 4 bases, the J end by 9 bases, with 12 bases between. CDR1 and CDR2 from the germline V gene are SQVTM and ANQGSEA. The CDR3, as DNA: TGCAGCGTTGGGGGGGGTGTTAGCTACACCTTC. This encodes CSVGGGVSYTF.

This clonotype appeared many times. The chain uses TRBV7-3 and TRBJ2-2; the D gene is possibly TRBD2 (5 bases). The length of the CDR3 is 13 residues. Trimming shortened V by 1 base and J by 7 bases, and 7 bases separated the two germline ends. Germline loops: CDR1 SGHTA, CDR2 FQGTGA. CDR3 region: CASSLIEGGELFF. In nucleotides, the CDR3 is TGTGCCAGCAGCTTAATTGAGGGCGGGGAGCTGTTTTTT.

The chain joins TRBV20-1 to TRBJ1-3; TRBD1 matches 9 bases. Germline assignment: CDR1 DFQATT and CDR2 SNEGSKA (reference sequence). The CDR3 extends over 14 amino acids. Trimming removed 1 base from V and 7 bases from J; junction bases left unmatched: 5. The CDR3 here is CSARGTGATNTIYF. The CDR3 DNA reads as TGCAGTGCTAGAGGGACAGGGGCGACGAACACCATATATTTT.

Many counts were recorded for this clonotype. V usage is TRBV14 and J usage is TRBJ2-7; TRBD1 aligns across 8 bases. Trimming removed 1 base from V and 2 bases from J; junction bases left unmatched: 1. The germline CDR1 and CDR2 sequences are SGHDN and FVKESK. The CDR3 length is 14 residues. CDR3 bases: TGTGCCAGCAGCCAAGCGGACAGGGCCTACGAGCAGTACTTC. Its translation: CASSQADRAYEQYF.

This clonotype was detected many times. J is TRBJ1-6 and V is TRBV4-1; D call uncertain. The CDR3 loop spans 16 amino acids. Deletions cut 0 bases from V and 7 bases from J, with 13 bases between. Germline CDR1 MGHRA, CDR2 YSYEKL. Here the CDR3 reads CASSQDLRVRNSPLHF. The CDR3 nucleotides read TGCGCCAGCAGCCAAGATTTGAGGGTGCGCAATTCACCCCTCCACTTT.

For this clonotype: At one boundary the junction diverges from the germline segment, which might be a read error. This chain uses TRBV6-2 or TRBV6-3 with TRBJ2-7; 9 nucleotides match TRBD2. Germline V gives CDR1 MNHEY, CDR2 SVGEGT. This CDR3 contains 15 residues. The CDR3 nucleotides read TGTGCCACCAGTTACCGACTAGCGGTCTACTACGAGCAGTACTTC. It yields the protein CATSYRLAVYYEQYF.

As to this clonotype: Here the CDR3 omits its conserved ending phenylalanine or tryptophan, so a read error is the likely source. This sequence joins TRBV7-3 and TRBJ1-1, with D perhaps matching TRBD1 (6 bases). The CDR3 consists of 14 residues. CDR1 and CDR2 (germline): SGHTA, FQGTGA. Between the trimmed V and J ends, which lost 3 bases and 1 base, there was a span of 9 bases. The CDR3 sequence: CASSLVQGNTEAFL. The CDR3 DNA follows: TGTGCCAGCAGCTTGGTACAGGGGAACACTGAAGCTTTCCTT.

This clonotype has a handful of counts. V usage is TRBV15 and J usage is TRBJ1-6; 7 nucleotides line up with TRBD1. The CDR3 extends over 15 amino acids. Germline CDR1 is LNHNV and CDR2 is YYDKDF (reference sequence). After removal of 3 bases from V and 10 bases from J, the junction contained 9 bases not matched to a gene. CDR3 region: CATSSQGQEGSPLHF. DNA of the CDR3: TGTGCCACCAGCAGCCAAGGACAGGAAGGATCACCCCTCCACTTT.

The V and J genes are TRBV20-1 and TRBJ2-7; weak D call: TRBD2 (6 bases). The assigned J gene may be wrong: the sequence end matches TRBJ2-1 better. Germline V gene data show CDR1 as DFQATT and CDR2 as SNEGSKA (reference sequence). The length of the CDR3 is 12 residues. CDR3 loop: CSAWTNGNEQFF. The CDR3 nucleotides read TGCAGTGCTTGGACTAACGGGAATGAGCAGTTCTTC.

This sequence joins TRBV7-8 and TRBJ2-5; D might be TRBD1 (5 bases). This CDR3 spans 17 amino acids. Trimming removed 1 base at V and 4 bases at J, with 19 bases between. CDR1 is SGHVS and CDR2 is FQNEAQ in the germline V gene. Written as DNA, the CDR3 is TGTGCCAGCAGCTTAGGAGGCGTAGGGGTATTTCGAGAGACCCAGTACTTC. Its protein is CASSLGGVGVFRETQYF.

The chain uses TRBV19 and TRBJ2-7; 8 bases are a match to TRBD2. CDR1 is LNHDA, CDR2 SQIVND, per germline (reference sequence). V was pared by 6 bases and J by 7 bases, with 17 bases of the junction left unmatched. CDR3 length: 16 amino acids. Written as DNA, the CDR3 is TGTGCCAGTAGATATGCTAGGGGTAGCGGGAAGGGTGAGCAGTACTTC. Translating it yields CASRYARGSGKGEQYF.

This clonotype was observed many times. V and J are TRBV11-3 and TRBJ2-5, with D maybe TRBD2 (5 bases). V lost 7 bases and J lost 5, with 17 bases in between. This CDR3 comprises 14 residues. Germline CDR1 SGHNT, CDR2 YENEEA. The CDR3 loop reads CASTRDPRWETQYF. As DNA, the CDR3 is TGTGCCAGCACTCGGGATCCGAGGTGGGAGACCCAGTACTTC.

The CDR3 DNA sequence: TGTGCCAGCAGCGACGCAGGGGGTAGTCAGCCCCAGCATTTT. This sequence encodes CASSDAGGSQPQHF. The rearrangement links TRBV6-1 to TRBJ1-5; TRBD1 agrees at 7 bases. The germline V gene has CDR1 MNHNS and CDR2 SASEGT. Trimming removed 6 bases from V and 6 bases from J; junction bases left unmatched: 8. This CDR3 contains 14 residues.

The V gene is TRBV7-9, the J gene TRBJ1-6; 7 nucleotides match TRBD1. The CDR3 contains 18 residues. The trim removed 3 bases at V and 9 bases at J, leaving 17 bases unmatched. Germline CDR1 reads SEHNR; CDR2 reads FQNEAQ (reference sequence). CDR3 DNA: TGTGCCAGCAGCTTGGTAGGGACAGATGAAAAACGCTGTTCACCCCTCCACTTT. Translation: CASSLVGTDEKRCSPLHF.

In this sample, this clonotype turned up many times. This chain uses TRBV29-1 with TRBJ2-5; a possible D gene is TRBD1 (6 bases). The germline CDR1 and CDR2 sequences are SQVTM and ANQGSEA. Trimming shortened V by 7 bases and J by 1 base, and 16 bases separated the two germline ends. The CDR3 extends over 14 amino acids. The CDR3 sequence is CSAPGVVGQETQYF. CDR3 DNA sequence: TGCAGCGCCCCAGGGGTTGTCGGCCAAGAGACCCAGTACTTC.

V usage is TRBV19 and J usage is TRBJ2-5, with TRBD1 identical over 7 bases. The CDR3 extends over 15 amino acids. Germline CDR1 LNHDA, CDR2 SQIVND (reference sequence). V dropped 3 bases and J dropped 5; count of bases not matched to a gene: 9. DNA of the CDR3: TGTGCCAGTAGTATGCAGGGGGTACTCAATGAGACCCAGTACTTC. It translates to CASSMQGVLNETQYF.

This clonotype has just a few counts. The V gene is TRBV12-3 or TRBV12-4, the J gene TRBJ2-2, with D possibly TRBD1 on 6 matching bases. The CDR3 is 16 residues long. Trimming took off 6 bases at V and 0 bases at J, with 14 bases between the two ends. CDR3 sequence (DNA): TGTGCCAGCAGAGACCTGGACAGAGCGAACACCGGGGAGCTGTTTTTT. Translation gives CASRDLDRANTGELFF.

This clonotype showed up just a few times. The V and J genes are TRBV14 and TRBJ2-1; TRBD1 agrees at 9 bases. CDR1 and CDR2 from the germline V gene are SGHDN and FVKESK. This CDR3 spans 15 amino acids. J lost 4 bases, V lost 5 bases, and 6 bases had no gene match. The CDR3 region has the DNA TGTGCCAGCAGCGAGGACAGGGGATGGTACAATGAGCAGTTCTTC. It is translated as CASSEDRGWYNEQFF.

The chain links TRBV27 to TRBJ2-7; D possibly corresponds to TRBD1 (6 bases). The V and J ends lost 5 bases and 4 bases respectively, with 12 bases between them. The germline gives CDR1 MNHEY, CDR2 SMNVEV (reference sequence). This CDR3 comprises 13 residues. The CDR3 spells CASSIQGRYEQYF. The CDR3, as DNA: TGTGCCAGCAGTATCCAGGGGCGGTACGAGCAGTACTTC.

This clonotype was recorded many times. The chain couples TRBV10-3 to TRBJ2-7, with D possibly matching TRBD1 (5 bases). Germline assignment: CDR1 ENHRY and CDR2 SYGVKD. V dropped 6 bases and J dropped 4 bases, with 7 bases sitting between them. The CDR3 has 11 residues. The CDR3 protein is CAIRRGYEQYF. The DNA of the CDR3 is TGTGCCATCAGAAGGGGATACGAGCAGTACTTC.

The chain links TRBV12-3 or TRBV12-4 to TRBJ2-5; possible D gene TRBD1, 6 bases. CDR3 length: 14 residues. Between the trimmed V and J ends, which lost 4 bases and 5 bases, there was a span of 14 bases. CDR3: CASSSTGSGETQYF. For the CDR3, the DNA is TGTGCCAGCAGTTCTACAGGGTCGGGCGAGACCCAGTACTTC.

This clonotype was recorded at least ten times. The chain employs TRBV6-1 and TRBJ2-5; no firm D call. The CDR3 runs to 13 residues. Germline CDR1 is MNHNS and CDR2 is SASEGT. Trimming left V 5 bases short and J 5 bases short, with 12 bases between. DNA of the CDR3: TGTGCCAGCAGTCGGCCGGAAAGGGAGACCCAGTACTTC. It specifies CASSRPERETQYF.

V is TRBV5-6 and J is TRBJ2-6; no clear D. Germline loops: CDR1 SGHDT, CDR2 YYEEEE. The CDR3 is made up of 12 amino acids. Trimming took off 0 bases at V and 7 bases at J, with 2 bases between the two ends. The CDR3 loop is CASSLAANVLTF. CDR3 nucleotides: TGTGCCAGCAGCTTGGCCGCCAACGTCCTGACTTTC.

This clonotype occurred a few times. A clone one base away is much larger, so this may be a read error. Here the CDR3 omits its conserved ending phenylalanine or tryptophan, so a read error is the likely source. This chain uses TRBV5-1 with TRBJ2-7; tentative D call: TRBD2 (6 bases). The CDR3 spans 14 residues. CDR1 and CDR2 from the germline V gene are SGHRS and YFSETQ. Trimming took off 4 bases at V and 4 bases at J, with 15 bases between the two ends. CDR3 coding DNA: TGCGCCAGCAGCACCTTCCCCGGGAGTTACGAGCAGTACCTC. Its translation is CASSTFPGSYEQYL.

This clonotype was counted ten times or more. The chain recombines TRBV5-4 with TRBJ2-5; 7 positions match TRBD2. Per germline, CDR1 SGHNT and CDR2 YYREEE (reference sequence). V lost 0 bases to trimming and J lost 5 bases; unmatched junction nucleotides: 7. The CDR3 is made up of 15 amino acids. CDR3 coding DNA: TGTGCCAGCAGCTTGGGGGGGGAGGGGAGGGAGACCCAGTACTTC. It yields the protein CASSLGGEGRETQYF.

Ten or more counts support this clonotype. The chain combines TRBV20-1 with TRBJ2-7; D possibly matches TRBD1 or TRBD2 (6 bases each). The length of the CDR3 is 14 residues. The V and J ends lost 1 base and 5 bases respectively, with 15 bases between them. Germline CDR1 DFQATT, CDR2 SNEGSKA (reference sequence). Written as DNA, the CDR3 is TGCAGTGCTAGAGCTAGGGGGGCCAGCCACGAGCAGTACTTC. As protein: CSARARGASHEQYF.

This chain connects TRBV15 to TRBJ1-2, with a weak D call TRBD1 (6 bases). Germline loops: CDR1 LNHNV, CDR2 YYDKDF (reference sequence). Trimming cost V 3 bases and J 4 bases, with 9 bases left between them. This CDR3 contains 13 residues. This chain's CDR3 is CATSSLQGYGYTF. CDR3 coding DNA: TGTGCCACCAGCAGCTTACAGGGCTATGGCTACACCTTC.

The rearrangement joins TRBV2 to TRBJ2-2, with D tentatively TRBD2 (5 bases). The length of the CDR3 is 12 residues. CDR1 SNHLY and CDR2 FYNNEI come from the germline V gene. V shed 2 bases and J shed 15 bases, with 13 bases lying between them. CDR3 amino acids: CASSELPGRLFF. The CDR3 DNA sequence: TGTGCCAGCAGTGAACTACCGGGAAGGTTGTTTTTT.

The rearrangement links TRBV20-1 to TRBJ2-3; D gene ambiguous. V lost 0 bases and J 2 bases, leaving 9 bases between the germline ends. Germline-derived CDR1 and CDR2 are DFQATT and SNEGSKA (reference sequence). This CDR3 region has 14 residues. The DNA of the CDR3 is TGCAGTGCTAGAGATCACTATCCCACAGATACGCAGTATTTT. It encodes CSARDHYPTDTQYF.